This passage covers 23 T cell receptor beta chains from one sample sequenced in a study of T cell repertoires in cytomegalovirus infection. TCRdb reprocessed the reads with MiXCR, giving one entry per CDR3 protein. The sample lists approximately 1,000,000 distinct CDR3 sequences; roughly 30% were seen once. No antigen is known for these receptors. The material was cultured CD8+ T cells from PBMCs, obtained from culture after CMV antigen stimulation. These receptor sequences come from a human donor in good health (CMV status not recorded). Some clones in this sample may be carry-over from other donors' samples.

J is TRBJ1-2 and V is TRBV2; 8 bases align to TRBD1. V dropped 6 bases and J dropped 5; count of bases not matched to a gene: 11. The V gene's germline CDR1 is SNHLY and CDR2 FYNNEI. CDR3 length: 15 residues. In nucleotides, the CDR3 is TGTGCCAGCAGCGAGAAAAGACAGGGGTGGTATGGCTACACCTTC. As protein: CASSEKRQGWYGYTF.

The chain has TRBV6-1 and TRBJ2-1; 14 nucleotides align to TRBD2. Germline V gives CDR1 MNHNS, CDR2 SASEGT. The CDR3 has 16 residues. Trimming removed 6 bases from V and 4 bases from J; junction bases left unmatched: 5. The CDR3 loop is CASSAWTSGGYNEQFF. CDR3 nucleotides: TGTGCCAGCAGCGCCTGGACTAGCGGGGGGTACAATGAGCAGTTCTTC.

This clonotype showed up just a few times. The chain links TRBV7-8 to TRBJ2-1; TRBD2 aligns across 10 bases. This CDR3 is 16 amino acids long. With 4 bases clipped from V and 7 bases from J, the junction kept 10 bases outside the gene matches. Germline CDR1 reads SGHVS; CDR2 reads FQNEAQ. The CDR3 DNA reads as TGTGCCAGCAGCTATTCTAGCGGGGGCTCCAGGAATGAGCAGTTCTTC. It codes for CASSYSSGGSRNEQFF.

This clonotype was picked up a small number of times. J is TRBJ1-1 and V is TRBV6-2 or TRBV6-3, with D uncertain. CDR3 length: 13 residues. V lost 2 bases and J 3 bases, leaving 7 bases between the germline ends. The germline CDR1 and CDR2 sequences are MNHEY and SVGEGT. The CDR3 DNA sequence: TGTGCCAGCAGTTACGAGGGAGACACTGAAGCTTTCTTT. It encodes CASSYEGDTEAFF.

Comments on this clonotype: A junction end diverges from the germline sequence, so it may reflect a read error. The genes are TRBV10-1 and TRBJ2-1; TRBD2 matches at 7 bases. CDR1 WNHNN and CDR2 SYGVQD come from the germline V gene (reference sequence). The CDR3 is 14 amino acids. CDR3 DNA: TGCACCAGCAGTGGAGCGGGGATCTACAATGAGCAGTTCTTC. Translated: CTSSGAGIYNEQFF.

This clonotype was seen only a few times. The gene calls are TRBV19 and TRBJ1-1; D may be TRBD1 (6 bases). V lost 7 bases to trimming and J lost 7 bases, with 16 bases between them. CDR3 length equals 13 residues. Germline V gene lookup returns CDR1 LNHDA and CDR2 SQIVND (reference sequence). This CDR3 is CASTLTGTGEAFF. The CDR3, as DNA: TGTGCCAGTACCTTGACAGGTACGGGTGAAGCTTTCTTT. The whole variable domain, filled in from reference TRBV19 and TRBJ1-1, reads DGGITQSPKYLFRKEGQNVTLSCEQNLNHDAMYWYRQDPGQGLRLIYYSQIVNDFQKGDIAEGYSVSREKKESFPLTVTSAQKNPTAFYLCASTLTGTGEAFFGQGTRLTVV.

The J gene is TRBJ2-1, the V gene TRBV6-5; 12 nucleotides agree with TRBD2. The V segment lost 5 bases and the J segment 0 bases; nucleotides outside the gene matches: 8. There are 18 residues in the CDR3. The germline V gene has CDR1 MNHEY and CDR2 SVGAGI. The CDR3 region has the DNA TGTGCCAGCAGTCACCGGACTAGCGGGGAGACCTCCTACAATGAGCAGTTCTTC. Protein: CASSHRTSGETSYNEQFF.

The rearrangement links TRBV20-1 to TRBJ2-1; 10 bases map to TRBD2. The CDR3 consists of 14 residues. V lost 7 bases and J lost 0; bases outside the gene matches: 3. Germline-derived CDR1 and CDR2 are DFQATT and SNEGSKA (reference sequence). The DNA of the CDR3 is TGCAGTGGAGCGGGGGGGAGCTCCTACAATGAGCAGTTCTTC. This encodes CSGAGGSSYNEQFF.

The CDR3 protein is CASGGVSPLHF. The CDR3 DNA reads TGTGCCAGCGGGGGGGTCTCACCCCTCCACTTT. The chain joins TRBV7-6 to TRBJ1-6; D perhaps matches TRBD1 (5 bases). Germline CDR1 reads SGHVS; CDR2 reads FNYEAQ. Trimming shortened V by 8 bases and J by 10 bases, and 9 bases separated the two germline ends. This CDR3 spans 11 amino acids.

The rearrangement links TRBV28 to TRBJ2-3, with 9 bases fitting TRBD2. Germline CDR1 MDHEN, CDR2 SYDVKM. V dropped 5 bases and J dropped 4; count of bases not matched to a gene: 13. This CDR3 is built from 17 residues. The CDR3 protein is CASSPQLRGGRADTQYF. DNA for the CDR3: TGTGCCAGCAGTCCCCAATTGCGGGGGGGCCGCGCAGATACGCAGTATTTT. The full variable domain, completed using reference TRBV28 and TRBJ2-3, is DVKVTQSSRYLVKRTGEKVFLECVQDMDHENMFWYRQDPGLGLRLIYFSYDVKMKEKGDIPEGYSVSREKKERFSLILESASTNQTSMYLCASSPQLRGGRADTQYFGPGTRLTVL.

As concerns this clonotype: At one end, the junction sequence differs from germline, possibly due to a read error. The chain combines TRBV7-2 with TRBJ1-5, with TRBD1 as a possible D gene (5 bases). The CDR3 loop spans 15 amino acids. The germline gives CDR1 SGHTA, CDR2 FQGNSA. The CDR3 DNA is TGTGCCAACAGCCCACGGGGGGGACCCAATCAGCCCCAGCATTTT. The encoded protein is CANSPRGGPNQPQHF.

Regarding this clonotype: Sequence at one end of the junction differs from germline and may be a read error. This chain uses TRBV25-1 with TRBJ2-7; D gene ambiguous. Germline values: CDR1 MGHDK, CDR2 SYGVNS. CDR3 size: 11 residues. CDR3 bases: TGTGTCAGCAGCCTATCCTACGAGCAGTACTTC. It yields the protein CVSSLSYEQYF.

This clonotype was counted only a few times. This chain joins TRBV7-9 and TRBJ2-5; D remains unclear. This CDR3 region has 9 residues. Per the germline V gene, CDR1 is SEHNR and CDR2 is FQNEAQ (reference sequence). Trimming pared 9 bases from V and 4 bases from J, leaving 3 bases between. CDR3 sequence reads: CARRETQYF. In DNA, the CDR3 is TGTGCCAGGAGAGAGACCCAGTACTTC.

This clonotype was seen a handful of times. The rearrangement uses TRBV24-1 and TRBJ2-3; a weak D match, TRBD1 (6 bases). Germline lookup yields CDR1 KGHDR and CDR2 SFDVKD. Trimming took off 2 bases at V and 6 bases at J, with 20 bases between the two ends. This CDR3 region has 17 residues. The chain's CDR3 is CATSDSRDIALEDTQYF. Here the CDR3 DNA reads TGTGCCACCAGTGATTCCCGGGACATCGCCCTCGAGGATACGCAGTATTTT.

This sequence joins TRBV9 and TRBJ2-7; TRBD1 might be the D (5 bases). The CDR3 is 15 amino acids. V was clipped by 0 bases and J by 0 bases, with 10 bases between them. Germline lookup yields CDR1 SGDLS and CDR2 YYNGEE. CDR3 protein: CASSVADRSSYEQYF. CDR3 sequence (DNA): TGTGCCAGCAGCGTAGCTGACAGAAGCTCCTACGAGCAGTACTTC.

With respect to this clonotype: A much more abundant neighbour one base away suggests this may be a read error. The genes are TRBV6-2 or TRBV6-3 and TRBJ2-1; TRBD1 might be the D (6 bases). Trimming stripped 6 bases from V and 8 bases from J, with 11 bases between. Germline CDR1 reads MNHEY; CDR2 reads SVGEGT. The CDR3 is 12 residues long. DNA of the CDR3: TGTGCCAGCAGCTCAGGGGCCTATGAGCAGTTCTTC. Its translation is CASSSGAYEQFF.

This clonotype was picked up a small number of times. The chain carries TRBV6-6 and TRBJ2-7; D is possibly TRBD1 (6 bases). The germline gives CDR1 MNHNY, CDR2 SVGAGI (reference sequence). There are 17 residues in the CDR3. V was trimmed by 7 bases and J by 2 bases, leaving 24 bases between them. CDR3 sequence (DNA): TGTGCCAGCACCAGCCCGATACAGGGATGGGGGCCCTACGAGCAGTACGTC. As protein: CASTSPIQGWGPYEQYV.

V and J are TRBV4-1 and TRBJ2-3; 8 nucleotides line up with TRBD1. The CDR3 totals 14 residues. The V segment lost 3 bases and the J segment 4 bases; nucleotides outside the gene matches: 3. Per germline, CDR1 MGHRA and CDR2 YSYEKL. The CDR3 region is CASSQDRVADTQYF. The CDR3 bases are TGCGCCAGCAGCCAGGACAGGGTAGCAGATACGCAGTATTTT.

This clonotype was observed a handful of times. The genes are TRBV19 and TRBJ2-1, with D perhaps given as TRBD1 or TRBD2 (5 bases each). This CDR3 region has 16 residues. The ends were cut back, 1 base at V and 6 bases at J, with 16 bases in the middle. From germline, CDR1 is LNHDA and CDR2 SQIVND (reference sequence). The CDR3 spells CASSIVGTFAFNEQFF. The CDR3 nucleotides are TGTGCCAGTAGTATAGTAGGGACGTTCGCCTTCAATGAGCAGTTCTTC.

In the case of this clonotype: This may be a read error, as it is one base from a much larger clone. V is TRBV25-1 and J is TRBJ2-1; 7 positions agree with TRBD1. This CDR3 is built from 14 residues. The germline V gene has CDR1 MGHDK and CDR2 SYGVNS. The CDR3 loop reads CVTSLDRWGHEQFF. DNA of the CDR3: TGTGTCACCTCTTTGGACAGGTGGGGGCATGAGCAGTTCTTC. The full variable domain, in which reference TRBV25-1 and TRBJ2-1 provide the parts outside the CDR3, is EADIYQTPRYLVIGTGKKITLECSQTMGHDKMYWYQQDPGMELHLIHYSYGVNSTEKGDLSSESTVSRIRTEHFPLTLESARPSHTSQYLCVTSLDRWGHEQFFGPGTRLTVL.

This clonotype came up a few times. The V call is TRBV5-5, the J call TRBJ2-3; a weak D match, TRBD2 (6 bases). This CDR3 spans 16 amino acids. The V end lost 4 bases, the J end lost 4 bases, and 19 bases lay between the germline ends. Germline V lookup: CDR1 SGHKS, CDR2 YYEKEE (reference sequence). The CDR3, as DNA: TGTGCCAGCAGCGGAAGGGACTCCTTCGCACCAGATACGCAGTATTTT. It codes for CASSGRDSFAPDTQYF.

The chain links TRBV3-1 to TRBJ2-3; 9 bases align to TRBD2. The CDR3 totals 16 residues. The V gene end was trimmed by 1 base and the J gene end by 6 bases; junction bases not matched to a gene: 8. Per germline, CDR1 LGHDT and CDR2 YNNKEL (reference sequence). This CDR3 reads CASSQVAGGSQDTQYF. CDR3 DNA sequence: TGTGCCAGCAGCCAAGTGGCGGGGGGGTCCCAGGATACGCAGTATTTT.

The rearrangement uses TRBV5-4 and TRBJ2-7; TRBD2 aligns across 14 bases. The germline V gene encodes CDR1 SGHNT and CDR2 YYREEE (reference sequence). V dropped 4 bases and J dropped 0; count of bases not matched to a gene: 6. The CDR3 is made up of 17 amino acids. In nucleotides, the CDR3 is TGTGCCAGCAGCCCCGGACTAGCGGGGGGCCTCTCCTACGAGCAGTACGTC. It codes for CASSPGLAGGLSYEQYV.